Listed below are T cell receptor beta chains from one sample, sequenced in a study of CXCR3-negative and CXCR3-positive naive CD8 T cells. TCRdb reprocessed the 5' RACE reads and stores each CDR3 protein as one record, lacking DNA. The ten top clones account for less than 0.85%, within a sample of about 56,000 distinct CDR3 sequences. The sample taken for sequencing was naive CXCR3+ CD8+ T cells from blood. The receptors stem from a human donor in good health. Some clones in this sample may be carry-over from other donors' samples. CDR3s include the opening cysteine and the closing phenylalanine or tryptophan.

j_call | v_call | cdr3_aa
TRBJ1-6 | TRBV19 | CASSSAIYNSPLHF
TRBJ2-5 | TRBV12-3/TRBV12-4 | CASSPSPRQETQYF
TRBJ2-1 | TRBV20-1 | CSARVVDYNEQFF
TRBJ1-3 | TRBV20-1 | CSAPITGGNTIYF
TRBJ2-7 | TRBV28 | CASSLADSSYEQYF
TRBJ2-1 | TRBV13 | CASSEGRSIEQFF
TRBJ2-7 | TRBV28 | CASRGAGSYEQYF
TRBJ2-1 | TRBV7-9 | CASSAGQGSVEQFF
TRBJ1-2 | TRBV29-1 | CSAILITGTHTF
TRBJ2-5 | TRBV6-5 | CASSAGPGGPTQYF
TRBJ1-1 | TRBV10-1 | CASSDSTEAFF
TRBJ2-1 | TRBV7-9 | CASSLVRQGSEQFF
TRBJ2-7 | TRBV12-3/TRBV12-4 | CASREGLAGYEQYF
TRBJ2-7 | TRBV7-6 | CASSLRGQDEQYF
TRBJ1-1 | TRBV29-1 | CSALTLRRTEAFF
TRBJ2-7 | TRBV6-5 | CASSYFNRDTYEQYF
TRBJ2-3 | TRBV12-3/TRBV12-4 | CASRDRGDDTQYF
TRBJ1-4 | TRBV6-6 | CASSYSSPSGWDEKLFF
TRBJ2-3 | TRBV4-3 | CASSQDGQGTDTQYF
TRBJ2-1 | TRBV5-5 | CASRGLGFNEQFF
TRBJ2-1 | TRBV7-9 | CASRRPAGEDEQFF
TRBJ2-3 | TRBV7-9 | CASNPTRESTDTQYF
TRBJ1-1 | TRBV9 | CASSVGTGANTEAFF
TRBJ2-7 | TRBV5-4 | CASSELGTGVHEQYF
TRBJ1-2 | TRBV4-3 | CASSQDGRGSIGYTF
TRBJ2-2 | TRBV6-2/TRBV6-3 | CASSYSMMRTGELFF
TRBJ2-1 | TRBV6-5 | CASSTGTGGNEQFF
TRBJ2-7 | TRBV7-9 | CASSAGTAYEQYF
TRBJ2-1 | TRBV29-1 | CSVEGQGTSEQFF
TRBJ2-1 | TRBV28 | CATSRVGGAKPNEQFF
TRBJ2-1 | TRBV5-1 | CASSLAPPNEQFF
TRBJ2-1 | TRBV7-9 | CASSLRGQGEINEQFF
TRBJ2-3 | TRBV27 | CASSLSGEGSTDTQYF
TRBJ2-5 | TRBV7-2 | CASRTGLAHQETQYF
TRBJ2-1 | TRBV29-1 | CSVYESRDNEQFF
TRBJ1-1 | TRBV6-5 | CASSKDLGQMNTEAFF
TRBJ1-5 | TRBV10-3 | CAISEEWGTGNQPQHF
TRBJ1-6 | TRBV4-1 | CASSQMGQLNSPLHF
TRBJ1-6 | TRBV20-1 | CIARDSLMVLHF
TRBJ2-1 | TRBV7-3 | CASSVGLDNNEQFF
TRBJ2-7 | TRBV4-3 | CASSDGWGRDYEQYF